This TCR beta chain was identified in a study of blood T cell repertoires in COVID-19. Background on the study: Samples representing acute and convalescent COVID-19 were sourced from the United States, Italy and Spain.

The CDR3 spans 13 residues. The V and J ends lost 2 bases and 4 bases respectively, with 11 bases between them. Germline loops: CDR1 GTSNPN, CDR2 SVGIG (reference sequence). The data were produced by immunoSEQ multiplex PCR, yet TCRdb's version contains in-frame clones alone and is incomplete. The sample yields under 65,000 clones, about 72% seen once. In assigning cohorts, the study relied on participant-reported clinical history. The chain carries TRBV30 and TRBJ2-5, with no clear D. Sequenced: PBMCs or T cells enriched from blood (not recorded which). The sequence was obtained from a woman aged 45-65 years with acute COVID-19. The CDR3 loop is CAWSPEVGETQYF. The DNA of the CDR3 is TGTGCCTGGAGTCCAGAGGTCGGAGAGACCCAGTACTTC.